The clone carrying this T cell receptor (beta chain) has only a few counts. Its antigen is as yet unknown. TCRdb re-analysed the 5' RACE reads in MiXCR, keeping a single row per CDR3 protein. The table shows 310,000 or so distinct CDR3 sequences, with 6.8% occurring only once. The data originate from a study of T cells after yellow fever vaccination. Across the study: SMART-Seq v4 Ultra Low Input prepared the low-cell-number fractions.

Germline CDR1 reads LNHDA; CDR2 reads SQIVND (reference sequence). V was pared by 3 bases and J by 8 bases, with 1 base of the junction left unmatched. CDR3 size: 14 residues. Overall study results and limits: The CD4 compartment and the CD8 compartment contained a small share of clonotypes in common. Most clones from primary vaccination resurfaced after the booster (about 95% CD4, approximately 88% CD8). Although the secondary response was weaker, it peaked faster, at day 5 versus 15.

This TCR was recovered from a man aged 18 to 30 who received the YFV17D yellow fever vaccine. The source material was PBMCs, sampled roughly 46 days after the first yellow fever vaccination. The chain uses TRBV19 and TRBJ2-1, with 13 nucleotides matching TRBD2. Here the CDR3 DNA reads TGTGCCAGTAGTATGACTAGCGGGGGGCATGAGCAGTTCTTC. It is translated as CASSMTSGGHEQFF.